This entry concerns a single TCR beta chain. Its antigen is still unknown. This sample also contains other DNA sequences that code for the same CDR3. The data originate from a study of cytomegalovirus exposure and HLA in healthy donors. Study results and limitations: HLA alleles showed associations with 15,000 to 20,000 TCR beta sequences in a later analysis, at a 0.05 false discovery rate.

Germline V gene lookup returns CDR1 SGHRS and CDR2 YFSETQ. The V end was cut by 4 bases, the J end by 9 bases, with 14 bases between. CDR3 length equals 14 residues. The PCR contained 60 Vbeta and 13 Jbeta primers. Using immunoSEQ multiplex PCR, the repertoire was profiled, and TCRdb retains in-frame clones only, with some absent. This sample yields roughly 100,000 clones, of which 73% are seen a single time; less than 4.5% belongs to the top ten. Sequencing used PBMCs. The rearrangement links TRBV5-1 to TRBJ1-6; D is unclear. The origin of this receptor is a man aged 40-49 years in good health and CMV-seronegative. The CDR3 spells CASSIGGLSSPLHF. CDR3 in DNA: TGCGCCAGCAGCATCGGCGGACTAAGTTCACCCCTCCACTTT. The full variable domain, its missing parts supplied by reference TRBV5-1 and TRBJ1-6, is KAGVTQTPRYLIKTRGQQVTLSCSPISGHRSVSWYQQTPGQGLQFLFEYFSETQRNKGNFPGRFSGRQFSNSRSEMNVSTLELGDSALYLCASSIGGLSSPLHFGNGTRLTVT.